The 12 T cell receptor beta chains given below trace back to one sample, sequenced in a study of T cell responses to AZD1222 COVID-19 vaccine. Assay: immunoSEQ multiplex PCR; the TCRdb copy retains only in-frame clones and omits some. The table records 100,000 to 150,000 clones, 85% to 90% of them present only once. The specimen comprised peripheral blood, sampled on day 0 of MenACWY control vaccination. These receptors all stem from an adult in good health.

The chain couples TRBV12-3 or TRBV12-4 to TRBJ1-2; D possibly corresponds to TRBD1 (5 bases). Trimming removed 3 bases at V and 8 bases at J, with 10 bases between. The CDR3 has 12 residues. The CDR3 sequence: CASSFTQGGYTF. The CDR3 DNA follows: TGTGCCAGCAGTTTCACTCAGGGCGGCTACACCTTC.

The chain couples TRBV9 to TRBJ1-1; D is undetermined. CDR1 and CDR2 from the germline V gene are SGDLS and YYNGEE. The CDR3 is 14 residues long. Deletions cut 1 base from V and 1 base from J, with 8 bases between. CDR3 loop: CASSVSLENTEAFF. CDR3 bases: TGTGCCAGCAGCGTATCGTTAGAGAACACTGAAGCTTTCTTT.

The V and J genes are TRBV18 and TRBJ1-1; D is unclear. Trimming cost V 6 bases and J 2 bases, with 19 bases left between them. CDR1 and CDR2 (germline): KGHSH, LQKENI. This CDR3 has 16 residues. CDR3: CASSPTSSTGNTEAFF. The CDR3 DNA reads TGTGCCAGCTCCCCAACGTCTTCGACGGGAAACACTGAAGCTTTCTTT.

J is TRBJ1-2 and V is TRBV6-1, with unresolved D. The CDR3 length is 12 residues. The V gene lost 3 bases and the J gene lost 7 bases, with 9 bases spanning the gap. Germline lookup yields CDR1 MNHNS and CDR2 SASEGT. CDR3 nucleotides: TGTGCCAGCAGTGAGCCATTGGGTGGCTACACCTTC. Translation: CASSEPLGGYTF.

The rearrangement joins TRBV5-6 to TRBJ2-6; 10 bases are shared with TRBD2. The trim removed 3 bases at V and 3 bases at J, leaving 6 bases unmatched. The length of the CDR3 is 17 residues. CDR1 SGHDT and CDR2 YYEEEE come from the germline V gene. In DNA form, the CDR3 reads TGTGCCAGCAGCTACCTAGCGGGAGCCAGTGGGGCCAACGTCCTGACTTTC. Its protein is CASSYLAGASGANVLTF.

This clone has more than one count but fewer than ten. The rearrangement uses TRBV30 and TRBJ2-3; 8 nucleotides align to TRBD2. Germline values: CDR1 GTSNPN, CDR2 SVGIG (reference sequence). This CDR3 has 13 amino acids. J gave up 5 bases and V 1 base, and 2 bases lay outside the gene matches. CDR3 protein: CAWSAGTRDTQYF. The DNA of the CDR3 is TGTGCCTGGAGTGCCGGGACTAGAGATACGCAGTATTTT.

V usage is TRBV5-6 and J usage is TRBJ1-1; D possibly corresponds to TRBD1 (6 bases). Trimming removed 0 bases at V and 11 bases at J, with 14 bases between. This CDR3 region has 13 residues. The germline V gene encodes CDR1 SGHDT and CDR2 YYEEEE. CDR3 protein: CASSLGQEHRAFF. In nucleotides, the CDR3 is TGTGCCAGCAGCTTGGGACAGGAGCATCGGGCTTTCTTT.

The sample holds one count of this clone. This chain joins TRBV7-2 and TRBJ1-2; no reliable D call. The ends were cut back, 5 bases at V and 8 bases at J, with 12 bases in the middle. CDR1 and CDR2 from the germline V gene are SGHTA and FQGNSA. This CDR3 contains 12 residues. As DNA, the CDR3 is TGTGCCAGCAGCCCCGGGTTCTCGGGCTACACCTTC. It encodes CASSPGFSGYTF.

CDR3 protein: CASSLGTSGSSSEQFF. The CDR3 DNA sequence: TGCGCCAGCAGCCTAGGGACTAGCGGGAGCAGTAGTGAGCAGTTCTTC. The rearrangement links TRBV5-1 to TRBJ2-1; 14 positions agree with TRBD2. The germline V gene has CDR1 SGHRS and CDR2 YFSETQ. V shed 4 bases and J 9 bases; nucleotides not matched to a gene: 9. This CDR3 spans 16 amino acids.

CDR3 amino acids: CASSYSTTGGGTEAFF. The CDR3, as DNA: TGTGCCAGCAGTTACTCGACCACAGGGGGGGGGACTGAAGCTTTCTTT. The J gene is TRBJ1-1, the V gene TRBV6-5; TRBD1 agrees at 8 bases. V lost 0 bases to trimming and J lost 5 bases; unmatched junction nucleotides: 8. There are 16 residues in the CDR3. CDR1 is MNHEY and CDR2 is SVGAGI in the germline V gene.

The chain employs TRBV7-3 and TRBJ2-1; 7 bases are shared with TRBD2. The CDR3 extends over 16 amino acids. Trimming at V came to 5 bases and at J to 0 bases, leaving 7 bases not matched to a gene. CDR1 is SGHTA and CDR2 is FQGTGA in the germline V gene. The CDR3 region is CASSQTGTISYNEQFF. CDR3 nucleotide sequence: TGTGCCAGCAGCCAGACCGGGACTATCTCCTACAATGAGCAGTTCTTC.

CDR3 sequence: CASSPPGGLGNYGYTF. Written as DNA, the CDR3 is TGTGCCAGCAGCCCCCCGGGGGGGTTGGGGAACTATGGCTACACCTTC. This chain uses TRBV3-1 (or the pseudogene TRBV3-2) with TRBJ1-2, with D possibly being TRBD1 (5 bases). The CDR3 runs 16 residues. CDR1 is LGHDT, CDR2 YNNKEL, per germline (reference sequence). Trimming removed 4 bases from V and 2 bases from J, with 17 bases in between.